This T cell receptor (beta chain) appears in the sequencing data of a study of blood T cell repertoires in COVID-19. Background on the study: The origin of the acute and convalescent COVID-19 samples was the United States, Italy and Spain.

The CDR3 spans 15 residues. V was pared by 4 bases and J by 4 bases, with 9 bases of the junction left unmatched. From germline, CDR1 is SGHNT and CDR2 YYREEE (reference sequence). Original data processing: For nucleated cells, counts were estimated from reference gene primer amplification. The method was immunoSEQ multiplex PCR; TCRdb's version includes in-frame clones alone and lacks a portion of them. D and trimming come from the DNA, and the V and J calls and clone size come from that table. Here the sample spans about 500,000 clones, about 89% being singletons. The material sequenced was peripheral blood. This receptor was taken from a woman between 45 and 60 years old with COVID-19, enrolled during active disease. V is TRBV5-4 and J is TRBJ1-2; 8 bases line up with TRBD1. Here the CDR3 reads CASSLMGTGIYGYTF. CDR3 DNA: TGTGCCAGCAGCCTAATGGGGACAGGTATCTATGGCTACACCTTC.